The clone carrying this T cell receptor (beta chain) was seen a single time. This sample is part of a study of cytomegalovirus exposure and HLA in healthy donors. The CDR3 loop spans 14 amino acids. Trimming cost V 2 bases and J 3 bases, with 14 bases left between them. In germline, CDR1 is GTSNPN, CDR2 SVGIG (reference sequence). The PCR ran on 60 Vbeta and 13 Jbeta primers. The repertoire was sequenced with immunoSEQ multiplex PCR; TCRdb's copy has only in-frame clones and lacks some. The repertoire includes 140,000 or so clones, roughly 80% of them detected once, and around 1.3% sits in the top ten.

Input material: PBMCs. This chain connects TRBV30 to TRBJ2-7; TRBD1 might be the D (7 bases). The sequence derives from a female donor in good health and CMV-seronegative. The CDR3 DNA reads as TGTGCCTGGAGTCTCCCGGGGGACAGCTACGAGCAGTACTTC. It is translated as CAWSLPGDSYEQYF.